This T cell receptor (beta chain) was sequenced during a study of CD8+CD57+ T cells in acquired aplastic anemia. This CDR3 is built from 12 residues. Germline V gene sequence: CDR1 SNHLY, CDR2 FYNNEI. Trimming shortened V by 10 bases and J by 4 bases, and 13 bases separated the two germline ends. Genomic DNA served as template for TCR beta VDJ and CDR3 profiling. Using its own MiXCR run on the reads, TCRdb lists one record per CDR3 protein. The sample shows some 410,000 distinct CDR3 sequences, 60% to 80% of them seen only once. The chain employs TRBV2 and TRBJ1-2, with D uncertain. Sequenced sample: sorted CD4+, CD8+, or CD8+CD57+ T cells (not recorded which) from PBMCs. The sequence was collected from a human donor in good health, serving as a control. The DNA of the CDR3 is TGTGCCATCGAAGTAATCGGCTATGGCTACACCTTC. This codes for CAIEVIGYGYTF.